These T cell receptor beta chains were read from a single sample in a study of blood T cell repertoires in COVID-19. The data were produced by immunoSEQ multiplex PCR, yet TCRdb's version contains in-frame clones alone and is incomplete. The sample records about 220,000 clones, around 83% being singletons. Sequenced: peripheral blood. Receptors were obtained from a woman aged 50 to 60 with COVID-19, enrolled during active disease. The CDR3 runs from the conserved cysteine through the conserved F or W. The order of the fields is clone size, D gene, J gene, V gene, CDR3 protein, CDR3 DNA. D genes are given only for firm matches. The size field is filled for only some rows; it gives once, few, many or a size class.

clone_size: .
d_call: TRBD1
j_call: TRBJ1-1
v_call: TRBV5-6
cdr3_aa: CASRENRGPTEAFF
cdr3_nt: TGTGCCAGCAGGGAAAACAGGGGGCCCACTGAAGCTTTCTTT

clone_size: .
d_call: .
j_call: TRBJ2-2
v_call: TRBV3-1/TRBV3-2
cdr3_aa: CASSQGLVSTGELFF
cdr3_nt: TGTGCCAGCAGCCAAGGACTAGTGAGCACCGGGGAGCTGTTTTTT

clone_size: .
d_call: TRBD2
j_call: TRBJ2-7
v_call: TRBV6-5
cdr3_aa: CASSYGSGGVQYF
cdr3_nt: TGTGCCAGCAGTTACGGTAGCGGGGGGGTCCAGTACTTC

clone_size: .
d_call: .
j_call: TRBJ1-4
v_call: TRBV7-6
cdr3_aa: CASSQYSEKLFF
cdr3_nt: TGTGCCAGCAGCCAATATAGTGAAAAACTGTTTTTT

clone_size: .
d_call: .
j_call: TRBJ2-7
v_call: TRBV30
cdr3_aa: CAWSRQSDEQYF
cdr3_nt: TGTGCCTGGAGTCGACAGAGCGACGAGCAGTACTTC

clone_size: few
d_call: .
j_call: TRBJ1-1
v_call: TRBV19
cdr3_aa: CASSLSSGMNTEAFF
cdr3_nt: TGTGCCAGTAGTCTTTCATCAGGGATGAACACTGAAGCTTTCTTT

clone_size: once
d_call: .
j_call: TRBJ1-2
v_call: TRBV6-6
cdr3_aa: CASSSGRTANYGYTF
cdr3_nt: TGTGCCAGCAGTTCCGGGAGAACAGCTAACTATGGCTACACCTTC

clone_size: .
d_call: .
j_call: TRBJ1-1
v_call: TRBV24-1
cdr3_aa: CATRDRLNTEAFF
cdr3_nt: TGTGCCACCAGGGACAGATTGAACACTGAAGCTTTCTTT

clone_size: .
d_call: TRBD1
j_call: TRBJ1-2
v_call: TRBV6-6
cdr3_aa: CASSRETGQNYGYTF
cdr3_nt: TGTGCCAGCAGCCGTGAGACAGGGCAGAACTATGGCTACACCTTC

clone_size: .
d_call: .
j_call: TRBJ1-1
v_call: TRBV6-5
cdr3_aa: CASIRGGAFTEAFF
cdr3_nt: TGTGCCAGCATAAGAGGGGGGGCATTCACTGAAGCTTTCTTT

clone_size: .
d_call: .
j_call: TRBJ2-1
v_call: TRBV6-5
cdr3_aa: CASSLSGRGWGEQFF
cdr3_nt: TGTGCCAGCAGCCTTTCGGGGCGGGGCTGGGGTGAGCAGTTCTTC

clone_size: .
d_call: TRBD1
j_call: TRBJ2-2
v_call: TRBV7-7
cdr3_aa: CASSQSPGQTNTGELFF
cdr3_nt: TGTGCCAGCAGCCAATCCCCGGGACAGACGAACACCGGGGAGCTGTTTTTT

clone_size: .
d_call: TRBD1
j_call: TRBJ1-2
v_call: TRBV6-5
cdr3_aa: CASSYPNPGGALGYTF
cdr3_nt: TGTGCCAGCAGTTACCCAAACCCAGGGGGCGCTTTGGGCTACACCTTC

clone_size: .
d_call: TRBD1
j_call: TRBJ1-1
v_call: TRBV5-1
cdr3_aa: CASSWTGGVTEAFF
cdr3_nt: TGCGCCAGCAGCTGGACAGGGGGCGTAACTGAAGCTTTCTTT

clone_size: .
d_call: .
j_call: TRBJ1-6
v_call: TRBV4-1
cdr3_aa: CASSQDQGRNLHF
cdr3_nt: TGCGCCAGCAGCCAAGATCAGGGCCGGAACCTCCACTTT

clone_size: .
d_call: .
j_call: TRBJ2-3
v_call: TRBV21-1
cdr3_aa: CASSMEAGGTDTQYF
cdr3_nt: TGTGCCAGCAGCATGGAGGCAGGGGGCACAGATACGCAGTATTTT

clone_size: .
d_call: TRBD1
j_call: TRBJ2-7
v_call: TRBV5-8
cdr3_aa: CASSIGRGRRYEQYF
cdr3_nt: TGTGCCAGCAGCATTGGAAGGGGGCGCCGCTACGAGCAGTACTTC

clone_size: few
d_call: .
j_call: TRBJ2-7
v_call: TRBV9
cdr3_aa: CASSDSGYSYEQYF
cdr3_nt: TGTGCCAGCAGCGACTCAGGGTACTCCTACGAGCAGTACTTC

clone_size: .
d_call: .
j_call: TRBJ2-2
v_call: TRBV5-1
cdr3_aa: CASSLEVRTNTGELFF
cdr3_nt: TGCGCCAGCAGCTTGGAAGTGCGGACGAACACCGGGGAGCTGTTTTTT

clone_size: .
d_call: TRBD2
j_call: TRBJ2-3
v_call: TRBV3-1/TRBV3-2
cdr3_aa: CASSQVGGSYTDTQYF
cdr3_nt: TGTGCCAGCAGCCAAGTCGGGGGGTCGTACACAGATACGCAGTATTTT

clone_size: .
d_call: TRBD2
j_call: TRBJ2-1
v_call: TRBV14
cdr3_aa: CASSQVNSGGEFF
cdr3_nt: TGTGCCAGCAGCCAAGTAAATAGCGGGGGAGAGTTCTTC

clone_size: .
d_call: TRBD2
j_call: TRBJ2-1
v_call: TRBV28
cdr3_aa: CASLSGGSYNEQFF
cdr3_nt: TGTGCCAGCCTGAGCGGGGGCTCCTACAATGAGCAGTTCTTC

clone_size: .
d_call: .
j_call: TRBJ2-7
v_call: TRBV11-2
cdr3_aa: CASSLGFSGWGQYF
cdr3_nt: TGTGCCAGCAGCTTAGGTTTCTCGGGATGGGGGCAGTACTTC

clone_size: .
d_call: .
j_call: TRBJ1-1
v_call: TRBV4-1
cdr3_aa: CASSPLKGQGLSENTEAFF
cdr3_nt: TGCGCCAGCAGCCCCCTAAAGGGGCAGGGATTGAGTGAGAACACTGAAGCTTTCTTT

clone_size: .
d_call: .
j_call: TRBJ2-5
v_call: TRBV6-5
cdr3_aa: CASSSSRPTKTQYF
cdr3_nt: TGTGCCAGCAGTTCTAGTAGACCTACGAAGACCCAGTACTTC

clone_size: .
d_call: .
j_call: TRBJ2-1
v_call: TRBV5-1
cdr3_aa: CASSLRGGPMNEQFF
cdr3_nt: TGCGCCAGCAGCTTGAGGGGGGGGCCGATGAATGAGCAGTTCTTC

clone_size: .
d_call: TRBD1
j_call: TRBJ1-2
v_call: TRBV6-5
cdr3_aa: CASSRQGRRGYTF
cdr3_nt: TGTGCCAGCAGCCGACAGGGGCGACGTGGCTACACCTTC

clone_size: few
d_call: .
j_call: TRBJ1-2
v_call: TRBV6-5
cdr3_aa: CASSTRGADGYTF
cdr3_nt: TGTGCCAGCAGTACCAGGGGTGCTGATGGCTACACCTTC

clone_size: .
d_call: TRBD1
j_call: TRBJ2-2
v_call: TRBV4-1
cdr3_aa: CASSPRDRGTGELFF
cdr3_nt: TGCGCCAGCAGCCCCCGGGACAGGGGGACCGGGGAGCTGTTTTTT

clone_size: .
d_call: TRBD1
j_call: TRBJ2-1
v_call: TRBV5-1
cdr3_aa: CASSLVAGGNEQFF
cdr3_nt: TGCGCCAGCAGCTTGGTGGCAGGGGGCAACGAGCAGTTCTTC

clone_size: .
d_call: .
j_call: TRBJ2-3
v_call: TRBV27
cdr3_aa: CASSFRPTDTQYF
cdr3_nt: TGTGCCAGCAGTTTTCGTCCCACAGATACGCAGTATTTT

clone_size: .
d_call: TRBD1
j_call: TRBJ2-7
v_call: TRBV11-3
cdr3_aa: CASSLGSGTGNNEQYF
cdr3_nt: TGTGCCAGCAGCTTGGGATCCGGGACAGGGAACAACGAGCAGTACTTC

clone_size: .
d_call: TRBD1
j_call: TRBJ1-2
v_call: TRBV7-8
cdr3_aa: CASSLSSGQNYGYTF
cdr3_nt: TGTGCCAGCAGCCTATCCTCGGGACAGAACTATGGCTACACCTTC

clone_size: .
d_call: .
j_call: TRBJ1-2
v_call: TRBV19
cdr3_aa: CASSMATGYGYTF
cdr3_nt: TGTGCCAGTAGTATGGCCACAGGCTATGGCTACACCTTC

clone_size: .
d_call: .
j_call: TRBJ1-6
v_call: TRBV30
cdr3_aa: CAWKGLTERSPLHF
cdr3_nt: TGTGCCTGGAAAGGCCTCACCGAGCGTTCACCCCTCCACTTT

clone_size: .
d_call: TRBD2
j_call: TRBJ2-4
v_call: TRBV7-8
cdr3_aa: CASSEGLGGDIQYF
cdr3_nt: TGTGCCAGCAGCGAGGGACTAGGTGGGGACATTCAGTACTTC

clone_size: .
d_call: .
j_call: TRBJ2-1
v_call: TRBV5-1
cdr3_aa: CASSLFGRDTYNEQFF
cdr3_nt: TGCGCCAGCAGCTTGTTTGGGAGGGACACCTACAATGAGCAGTTCTTC

clone_size: .
d_call: .
j_call: TRBJ1-1
v_call: TRBV19
cdr3_aa: CASGGSTEAFF
cdr3_nt: TGTGCCAGTGGGGGGTCCACTGAAGCTTTCTTT

clone_size: .
d_call: TRBD1
j_call: TRBJ2-3
v_call: TRBV11-3
cdr3_aa: CATGDSDYTQYF
cdr3_nt: TGTGCCACCGGGGACAGCGACTATACGCAGTATTTT

clone_size: .
d_call: .
j_call: TRBJ2-3
v_call: TRBV5-1
cdr3_aa: CASSLASSDTQYF
cdr3_nt: TGCGCCAGCAGCTTGGCCTCCTCCGATACGCAGTATTTT

clone_size: once
d_call: .
j_call: TRBJ1-3
v_call: TRBV19
cdr3_aa: CASSTTVGNTIYF
cdr3_nt: TGTGCCAGTAGTACAACAGTAGGAAACACCATATATTTT

clone_size: .
d_call: .
j_call: TRBJ1-2
v_call: TRBV19
cdr3_aa: CASSIGQGNGYTF
cdr3_nt: TGTGCCAGTAGTATAGGGCAGGGTAATGGCTACACCTTC

clone_size: .
d_call: .
j_call: TRBJ1-3
v_call: TRBV10-2
cdr3_aa: CASSRIDSNSGNTIYF
cdr3_nt: TGCGCCAGCAGCAGGATTGACAGTAACTCTGGAAACACCATATATTTT

clone_size: .
d_call: .
j_call: TRBJ1-3
v_call: TRBV15
cdr3_aa: CATSSTGLGNTIYF
cdr3_nt: TGTGCCACCAGCAGTACAGGGCTCGGAAACACCATATATTTT

clone_size: many
d_call: .
j_call: TRBJ2-7
v_call: TRBV27
cdr3_aa: CASSLGAANYEQYF
cdr3_nt: TGTGCCAGCAGTTTAGGGGCAGCAAACTACGAGCAGTACTTC

clone_size: .
d_call: TRBD2
j_call: TRBJ2-1
v_call: TRBV7-9
cdr3_aa: CASSLSGGVSYNEQFF
cdr3_nt: TGTGCCAGCAGCTTAAGCGGGGGGGTATCCTACAATGAGCAGTTCTTC

clone_size: .
d_call: .
j_call: TRBJ2-5
v_call: TRBV5-6
cdr3_aa: CASSPVRQPETQYF
cdr3_nt: TGTGCCAGCAGCCCGGTACGACAGCCAGAGACCCAGTACTTC

clone_size: .
d_call: TRBD2
j_call: TRBJ2-3
v_call: TRBV11-3
cdr3_aa: CASSSQWALAGGRDTQYF
cdr3_nt: TGTGCCAGCAGCTCACAGTGGGCCTTAGCGGGGGGGCGAGATACGCAGTATTTT

clone_size: .
d_call: .
j_call: TRBJ1-2
v_call: TRBV4-1
cdr3_aa: CASSPQQVNYGYTF
cdr3_nt: TGCGCCAGCAGCCCCCAACAGGTTAACTATGGCTACACCTTC

clone_size: .
d_call: TRBD2
j_call: TRBJ2-1
v_call: TRBV5-4
cdr3_aa: CASSLKAGGQREQFF
cdr3_nt: TGTGCCAGCAGCTTGAAAGCGGGGGGGCAAAGGGAGCAGTTCTTC